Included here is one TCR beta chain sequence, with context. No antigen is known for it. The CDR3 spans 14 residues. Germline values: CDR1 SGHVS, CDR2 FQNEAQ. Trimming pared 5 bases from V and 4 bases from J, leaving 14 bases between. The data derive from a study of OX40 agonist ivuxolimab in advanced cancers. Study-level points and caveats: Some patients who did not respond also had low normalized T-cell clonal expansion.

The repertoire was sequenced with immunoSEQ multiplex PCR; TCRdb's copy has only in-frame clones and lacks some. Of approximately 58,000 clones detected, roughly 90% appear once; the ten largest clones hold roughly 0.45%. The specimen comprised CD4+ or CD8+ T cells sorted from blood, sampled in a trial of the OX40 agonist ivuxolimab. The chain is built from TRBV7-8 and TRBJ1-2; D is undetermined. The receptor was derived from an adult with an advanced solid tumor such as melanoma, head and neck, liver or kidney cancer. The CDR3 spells CASSPRDLGYGYTF. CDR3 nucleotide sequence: TGTGCCAGCAGCCCCCGGGATTTGGGCTATGGCTACACCTTC.